One sample yielded the 13 T cell receptor beta chains listed below, sequenced in a study of graft-versus-host responses after intestinal transplantation. Some clones are missing from TCRdb's copy, which holds only in-frame ones; the method was immunoSEQ multiplex PCR. The sample lists roughly 100,000 clones; over 85% were seen once. Antigens of these TCRs are unknown. Specimen: unstimulated CD8+ T cells sorted from spleen or lymph node cells, collected before intestinal transplant. The origin of the receptors is a human donor who received an intestinal transplant.

This chain links TRBV11-2 with TRBJ2-5, with D hard to call. Per the germline V gene, CDR1 is SGHAT and CDR2 is FQNNGV. The CDR3 contains 12 residues. V shed 0 bases and J shed 6 bases, with 5 bases lying between them. CDR3 sequence reads: CASSLDIKTQYF. CDR3 sequence (DNA): TGTGCCAGCAGCTTAGATATAAAGACCCAGTACTTC. The full variable domain, in which reference TRBV11-2 and TRBJ2-5 provide the parts outside the CDR3, is EAGVAQSPRYKIIEKRQSVAFWCNPISGHATLYWYQQILGQGPKLLIQFQNNGVVDDSQLPKDRFSAERLKGVDSTLKIQPAKLEDSAVYLCASSLDIKTQYFGPGTRLLVL.

V usage is TRBV28 and J usage is TRBJ1-2; TRBD1 aligns across 7 bases. Germline V gene sequence: CDR1 MDHEN, CDR2 SYDVKM. This CDR3 is built from 14 residues. V shed 6 bases and J 1 base; nucleotides not matched to a gene: 5. CDR3 sequence reads: CASSPGGINYGYTF. In DNA form, the CDR3 reads TGTGCCAGCAGCCCAGGGGGGATTAACTATGGCTACACCTTC.

V gene TRBV10-2 combines with J gene TRBJ1-1; D may be TRBD1 (5 bases). CDR1 is WSHSY and CDR2 is SAAADI in the germline V gene. The CDR3 spans 14 residues. V lost 3 bases and J 4 bases, leaving 12 bases between the germline ends. In nucleotides, the CDR3 is TGCGCCAGCAGTGACCTTGGGGGGGTCACTGAAGCTTTCTTT. Amino acid sequence: CASSDLGGVTEAFF.

The rearrangement uses TRBV19 and TRBJ2-7, with 7 bases identical to TRBD2. The germline gives CDR1 LNHDA, CDR2 SQIVND (reference sequence). The V segment lost 3 bases and the J segment 4 bases; nucleotides outside the gene matches: 6. CDR3 length: 14 residues. The CDR3 region has the DNA TGTGCCAGTAGTATTAGAAGCGGGGTATACGAGCAGTACTTC. Residues: CASSIRSGVYEQYF.

This chain joins TRBV19 and TRBJ2-7; possibly TRBD1 or TRBD2 for D (5 bases each). The CDR3 has 12 amino acids. From germline, CDR1 is LNHDA and CDR2 SQIVND (reference sequence). V gave up 4 bases and J gave up 5 bases, with 9 bases separating them. CDR3 protein: CASSTGPHEQYF. In DNA form, the CDR3 reads TGTGCCAGTAGTACGGGACCTCACGAGCAGTACTTC.

The chain joins TRBV27 to TRBJ2-7; D remains ambiguous. Germline CDR1 is MNHEY and CDR2 is SMNVEV (reference sequence). This CDR3 comprises 11 residues. The V end was cut by 2 bases, the J end by 6 bases, with 5 bases between. The CDR3: CASSLGSEQYF. CDR3 DNA: TGTGCCAGCAGTTTAGGGTCCGAGCAGTACTTC.

The chain uses TRBV27 and TRBJ1-5; D gene unclear. V was trimmed by 4 bases and J by 0 bases, leaving 10 bases between them. The CDR3 runs 15 residues. Germline values: CDR1 MNHEY, CDR2 SMNVEV (reference sequence). The CDR3: CASSSGVYSNQPQHF. The CDR3 DNA is TGTGCCAGCAGTTCTGGGGTTTATAGCAATCAGCCCCAGCATTTT.

The rearrangement links TRBV2 to TRBJ2-1; D might be TRBD2 (6 bases). Trimming stripped 3 bases from V and 4 bases from J, with 10 bases between. The CDR3 is made up of 14 amino acids. Germline V gene sequence: CDR1 SNHLY, CDR2 FYNNEI. CDR3 in DNA: TGTGCCAGCAGTGATGTGGCGGGGTACAATGAGCAGTTCTTC. Its translation is CASSDVAGYNEQFF.

The chain combines TRBV10-2 with TRBJ2-7, with no clear D. Germline CDR1 reads WSHSY; CDR2 reads SAAADI. V was trimmed by 3 bases and J by 6 bases, leaving 9 bases between them. The CDR3 spans 12 residues. The CDR3 region is CASSESVGEQYF. The DNA of the CDR3 is TGCGCCAGCAGTGAATCGGTGGGCGAGCAGTACTTC.

CDR3 loop: CASSLSQDGGDTQYF. CDR3 nucleotides: TGTGCCAGCAGTTTATCCCAAGATGGGGGAGATACGCAGTATTTT. The J gene is TRBJ2-3, the V gene TRBV27; perhaps D is TRBD1 or TRBD2 (5 bases each). The CDR3 length is 15 residues. V lost 0 bases and J lost 5, with 12 bases in between. Germline CDR1 MNHEY, CDR2 SMNVEV (reference sequence).

As to this clone: Other DNA sequences in this sample translate to the same CDR3. J is TRBJ2-5 and V is TRBV9, with a possible D match to TRBD2 (5 bases). From germline, CDR1 is SGDLS and CDR2 YYNGEE. The CDR3 loop spans 14 amino acids. Trimming stripped 0 bases from V and 2 bases from J, with 8 bases between. The CDR3 spells CASSVAGGQETQYF. The CDR3 DNA follows: TGTGCCAGCAGCGTAGCGGGCGGGCAAGAGACCCAGTACTTC.

As DNA, the CDR3 is TGTGCCAGCAGTTTATCGAGCCTGGGACAGCCATCCAATGAGCAGTTCTTC. It translates to CASSLSSLGQPSNEQFF. V is TRBV27 and J is TRBJ2-1; 7 nucleotides match TRBD1. V shed 0 bases and J 6 bases; nucleotides not matched to a gene: 11. The CDR3 has 17 residues. Germline CDR1 is MNHEY and CDR2 is SMNVEV (reference sequence).

The chain employs TRBV5-1 and TRBJ2-7, with D possibly TRBD1 on 6 matching bases. Trimming removed 3 bases from V and 3 bases from J, with 19 bases in between. The germline V gene encodes CDR1 SGHRS and CDR2 YFSETQ. CDR3 size: 16 residues. CDR3 region: CASSSNRVKGFYEQYF. In DNA, the CDR3 is TGCGCCAGCAGCTCGAACAGGGTAAAAGGGTTCTACGAGCAGTACTTC.